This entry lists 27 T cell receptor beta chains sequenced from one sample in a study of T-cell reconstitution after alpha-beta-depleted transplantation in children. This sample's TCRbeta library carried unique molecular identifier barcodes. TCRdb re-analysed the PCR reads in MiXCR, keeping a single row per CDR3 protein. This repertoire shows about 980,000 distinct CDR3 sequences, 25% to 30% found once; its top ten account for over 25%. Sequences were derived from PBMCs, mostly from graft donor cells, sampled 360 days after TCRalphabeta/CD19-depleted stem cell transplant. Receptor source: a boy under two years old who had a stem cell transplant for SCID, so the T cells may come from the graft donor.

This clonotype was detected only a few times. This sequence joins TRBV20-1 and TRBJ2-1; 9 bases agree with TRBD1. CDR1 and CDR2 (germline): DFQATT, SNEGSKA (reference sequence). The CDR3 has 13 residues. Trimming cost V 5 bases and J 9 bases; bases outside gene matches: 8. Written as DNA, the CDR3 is TGCAGTGCTGCGGGACAGGGACCGGGTGAGCAGTTCTTC. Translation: CSAAGQGPGEQFF.

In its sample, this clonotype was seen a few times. CDR3 DNA: TGTGCCAGCAGCTTAGCAGCAGGGGTCGTCACCTACGAGCAGTACTTC. Residues: CASSLAAGVVTYEQYF. The chain has TRBV7-9 and TRBJ2-7; the D gene is possibly TRBD1 (6 bases). Trimming pared 0 bases from V and 2 bases from J, leaving 14 bases between. This CDR3 has 16 amino acids. In germline, CDR1 is SEHNR, CDR2 FQNEAQ (reference sequence).

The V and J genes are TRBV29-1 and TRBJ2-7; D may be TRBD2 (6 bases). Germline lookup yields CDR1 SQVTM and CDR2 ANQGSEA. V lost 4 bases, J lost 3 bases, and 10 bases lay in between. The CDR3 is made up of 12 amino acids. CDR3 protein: CSVVVGGYEQYF. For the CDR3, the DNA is TGCAGCGTTGTAGTGGGGGGCTACGAGCAGTACTTC.

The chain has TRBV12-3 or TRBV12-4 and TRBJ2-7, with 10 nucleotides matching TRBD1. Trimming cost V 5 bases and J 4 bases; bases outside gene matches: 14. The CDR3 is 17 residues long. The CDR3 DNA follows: TGTGCCAGCAGTCTACGAACCGGGACAGGGGTCAGTTACGAGCAGTACTTC. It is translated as CASSLRTGTGVSYEQYF.

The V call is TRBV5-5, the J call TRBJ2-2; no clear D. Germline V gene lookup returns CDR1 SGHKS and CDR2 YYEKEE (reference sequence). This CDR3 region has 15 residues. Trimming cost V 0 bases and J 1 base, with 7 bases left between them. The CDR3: CASSLVLLNTGELFF. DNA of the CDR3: TGTGCCAGCAGCTTGGTTCTCCTGAACACCGGGGAGCTGTTTTTT.

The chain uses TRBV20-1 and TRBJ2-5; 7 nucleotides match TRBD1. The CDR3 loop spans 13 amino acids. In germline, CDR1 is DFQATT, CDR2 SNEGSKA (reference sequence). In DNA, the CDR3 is TGCATCTCACACAGGGGATCCGGGGAGACCCAGTACTTC. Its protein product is CISHRGSGETQYF.

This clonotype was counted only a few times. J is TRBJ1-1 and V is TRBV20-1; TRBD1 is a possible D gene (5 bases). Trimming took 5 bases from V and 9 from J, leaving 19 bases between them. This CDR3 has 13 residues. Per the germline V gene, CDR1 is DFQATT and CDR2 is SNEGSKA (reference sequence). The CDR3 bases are TGCAGTGCTCCCCCCCGGGACCATCGGAAAGCTTTCTTT. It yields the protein CSAPPRDHRKAFF.

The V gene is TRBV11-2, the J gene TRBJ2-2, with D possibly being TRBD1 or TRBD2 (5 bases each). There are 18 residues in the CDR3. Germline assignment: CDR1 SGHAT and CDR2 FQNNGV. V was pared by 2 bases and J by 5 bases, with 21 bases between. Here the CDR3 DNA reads TGTGCCAGCAGCTTACAGGGTGCGGGCCCCCGATATACCGGGGAGCTGTTTTTT. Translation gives CASSLQGAGPRYTGELFF.

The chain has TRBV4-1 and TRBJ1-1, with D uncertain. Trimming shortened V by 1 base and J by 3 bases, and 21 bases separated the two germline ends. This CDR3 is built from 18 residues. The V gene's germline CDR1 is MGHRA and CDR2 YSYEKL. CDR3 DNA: TGCGCCAGCAGCCAAGTTAGCCGGCAGAAAGTTTATTACACTGAAGCTTTCTTT. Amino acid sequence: CASSQVSRQKVYYTEAFF.

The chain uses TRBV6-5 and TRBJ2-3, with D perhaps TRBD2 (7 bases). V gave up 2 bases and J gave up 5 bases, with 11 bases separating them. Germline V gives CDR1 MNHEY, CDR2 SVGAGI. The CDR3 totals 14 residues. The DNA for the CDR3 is TGTGCCAGCAGTTACGGGGGGGCACAAGATACGCAGTATTTT. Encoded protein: CASSYGGAQDTQYF.

DNA of the CDR3: TGCAGCGTCGAGACTAGCGGGGGGGTCACAGATACGCAGTATTTT. Encoded protein: CSVETSGGVTDTQYF. V usage is TRBV29-1 and J usage is TRBJ2-3, with 14 bases that match TRBD2. The CDR3 is made up of 15 amino acids. V shed 6 bases and J 2 bases; nucleotides not matched to a gene: 4. The germline V gene has CDR1 SQVTM and CDR2 ANQGSEA.

Written as DNA, the CDR3 is TGTGCCAGCCCCCGGGGGCACTTGAACACTGAAGCTTTCTTT. Its protein is CASPRGHLNTEAFF. The rearrangement uses TRBV27 and TRBJ1-1; D might be TRBD1 (6 bases). The CDR3 sequence is 14 residues long. CDR1 and CDR2 from the germline V gene are MNHEY and SMNVEV (reference sequence). V was pared by 8 bases and J by 0 bases, with 13 bases between.

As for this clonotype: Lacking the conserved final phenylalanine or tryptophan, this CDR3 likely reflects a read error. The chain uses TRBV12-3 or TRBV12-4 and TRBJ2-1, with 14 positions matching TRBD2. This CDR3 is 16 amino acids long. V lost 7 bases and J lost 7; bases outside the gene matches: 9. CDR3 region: CASTDGLAGGGNEQFL. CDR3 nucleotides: TGTGCCAGCACCGACGGACTAGCGGGGGGTGGGAATGAGCAGTTCTTG.

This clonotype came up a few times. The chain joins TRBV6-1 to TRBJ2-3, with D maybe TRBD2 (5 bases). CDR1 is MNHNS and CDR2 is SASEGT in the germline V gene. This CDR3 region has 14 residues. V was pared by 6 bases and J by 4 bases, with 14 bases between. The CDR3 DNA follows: TGTGCCAGCAGCATTTCCCGGGGTCCAGATACGCAGTATTTT. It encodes CASSISRGPDTQYF.

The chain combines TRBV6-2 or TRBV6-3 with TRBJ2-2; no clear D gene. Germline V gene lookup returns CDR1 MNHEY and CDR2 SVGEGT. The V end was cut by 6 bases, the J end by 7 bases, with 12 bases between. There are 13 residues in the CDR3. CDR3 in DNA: TGTGCCAGCAGGCGTCAGGAATTCGGGGAGCTGTTTTTT. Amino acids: CASRRQEFGELFF.

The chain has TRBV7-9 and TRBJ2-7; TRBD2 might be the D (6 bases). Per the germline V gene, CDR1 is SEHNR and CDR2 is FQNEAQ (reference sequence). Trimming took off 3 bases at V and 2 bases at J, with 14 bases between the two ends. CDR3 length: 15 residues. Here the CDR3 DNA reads TGTGCCAGCAGCTTTGGTCCGGGGGTCGCCTACGAGCAGTACTTC. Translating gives CASSFGPGVAYEQYF.

CDR3 in DNA: TGTGCCAGCAGCCGCGGACAGGGTCTCACAGATACGCAGTATTTT. Translated, it gives CASSRGQGLTDTQYF. The chain couples TRBV12-3 or TRBV12-4 to TRBJ2-3; TRBD1 matches at 8 bases. This CDR3 comprises 15 residues. The V and J ends lost 6 bases and 2 bases, in that order; junction bases with no gene match: 7.

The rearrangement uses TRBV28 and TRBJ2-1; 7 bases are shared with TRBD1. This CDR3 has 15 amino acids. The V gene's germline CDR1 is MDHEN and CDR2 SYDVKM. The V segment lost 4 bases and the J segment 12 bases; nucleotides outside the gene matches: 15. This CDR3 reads CASSWDSPNTIGQFF. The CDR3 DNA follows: TGTGCCAGCAGTTGGGACAGCCCCAACACCATAGGGCAGTTCTTC. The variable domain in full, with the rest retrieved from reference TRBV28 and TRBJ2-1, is DVKVTQSSRYLVKRTGEKVFLECVQDMDHENMFWYRQDPGLGLRLIYFSYDVKMKEKGDIPEGYSVSREKKERFSLILESASTNQTSMYLCASSWDSPNTIGQFFGPGTRLTVL.

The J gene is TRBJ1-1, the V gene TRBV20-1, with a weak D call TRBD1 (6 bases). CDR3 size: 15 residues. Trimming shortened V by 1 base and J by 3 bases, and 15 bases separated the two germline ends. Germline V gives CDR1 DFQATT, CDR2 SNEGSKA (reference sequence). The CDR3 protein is CSARVFRQGYTEAFF. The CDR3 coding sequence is TGCAGTGCTAGAGTTTTCCGGCAGGGGTACACTGAAGCTTTCTTT.

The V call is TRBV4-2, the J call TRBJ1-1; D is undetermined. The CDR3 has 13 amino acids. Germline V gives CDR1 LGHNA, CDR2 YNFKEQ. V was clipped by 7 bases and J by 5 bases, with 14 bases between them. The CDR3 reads CASTPGGRTEAFF. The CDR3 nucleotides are TGTGCCAGCACCCCGGGAGGGCGGACTGAAGCTTTCTTT.

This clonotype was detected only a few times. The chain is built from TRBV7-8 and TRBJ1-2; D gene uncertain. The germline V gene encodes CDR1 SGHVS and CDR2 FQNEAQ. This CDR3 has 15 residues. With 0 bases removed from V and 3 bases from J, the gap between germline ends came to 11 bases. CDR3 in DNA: TGTGCCAGCAGCTTAGCCGCAGTTGGGGACTATGGCTACACCTTC. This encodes CASSLAAVGDYGYTF.

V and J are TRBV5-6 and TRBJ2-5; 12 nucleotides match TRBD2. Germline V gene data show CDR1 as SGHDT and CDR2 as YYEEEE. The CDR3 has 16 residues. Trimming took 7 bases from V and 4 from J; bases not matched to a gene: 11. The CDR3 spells CASAQLAGGSLETQYF. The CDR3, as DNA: TGTGCCAGCGCGCAGCTAGCGGGGGGGTCCCTAGAGACCCAGTACTTC.

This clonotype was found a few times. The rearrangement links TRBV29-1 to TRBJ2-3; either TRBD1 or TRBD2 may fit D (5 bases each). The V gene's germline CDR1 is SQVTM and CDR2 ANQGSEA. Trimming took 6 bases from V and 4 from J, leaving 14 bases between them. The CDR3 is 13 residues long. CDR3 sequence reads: CSVDRDPPDTQYF. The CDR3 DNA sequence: TGCAGCGTAGACCGGGACCCCCCAGATACGCAGTATTTT.

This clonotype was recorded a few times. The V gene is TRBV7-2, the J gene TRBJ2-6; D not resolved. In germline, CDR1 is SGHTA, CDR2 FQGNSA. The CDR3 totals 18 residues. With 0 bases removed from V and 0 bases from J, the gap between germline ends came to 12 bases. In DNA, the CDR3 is TGTGCCAGCAGCTTAGCGATACGACCGGGCTCTGGGGCCAACGTCCTGACTTTC. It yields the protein CASSLAIRPGSGANVLTF.

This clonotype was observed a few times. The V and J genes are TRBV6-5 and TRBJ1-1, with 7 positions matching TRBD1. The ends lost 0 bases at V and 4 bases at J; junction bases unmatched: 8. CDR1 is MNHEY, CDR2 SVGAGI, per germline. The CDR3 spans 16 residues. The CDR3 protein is CASSYSGGTKGTEAFF. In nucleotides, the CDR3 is TGTGCCAGCAGTTACTCAGGGGGCACCAAGGGCACTGAAGCTTTCTTT.

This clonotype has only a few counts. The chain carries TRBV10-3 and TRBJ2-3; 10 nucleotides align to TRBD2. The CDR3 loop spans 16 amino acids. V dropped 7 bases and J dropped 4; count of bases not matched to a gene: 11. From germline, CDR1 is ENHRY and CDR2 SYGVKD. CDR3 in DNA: TGTGCCATCAACAAAGGGACTAGCGCTGTCCCAGATACGCAGTATTTT. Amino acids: CAINKGTSAVPDTQYF.

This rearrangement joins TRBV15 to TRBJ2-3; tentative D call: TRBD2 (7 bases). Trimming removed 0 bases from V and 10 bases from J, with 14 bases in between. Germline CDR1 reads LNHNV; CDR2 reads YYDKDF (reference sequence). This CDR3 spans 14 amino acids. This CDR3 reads CATSRDRGGLPQYF. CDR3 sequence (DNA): TGTGCCACCAGCAGAGATCGCGGGGGCCTCCCGCAGTATTTT.